This T cell receptor (beta chain) is from a study of regulatory T cells in long-lasting Graves disease. Study-wide context: Antithyroid drug intake by newly diagnosed Graves' patients had lasted under 3 months.

As for time point: newly diagnosed GD, antithyroid drugs for less than 3 months. Isolated PBMC RNA provided the starting material for the TCR library. The authors built TCR beta libraries using iRepertoire HTBI primers and Arm-PCR of CDR3 regions. In TCRdb, the multiplex PCR reads were re-called with MiXCR into one record per CDR3 protein. Of hundreds of thousands of distinct CDR3 sequences in the sample, about 12% were seen once. Germline V CDR1 and CDR2: SQVTM, ANQGSEA. The germline V and J ends were trimmed by 3 bases and 0 bases, with 8 bases remaining between them. The CDR3 is made up of 13 amino acids. This clonotype turned up a few times. In addition, the sample was reused for a study of T cells in Graves' hyperthyroidism and ophthalmopathy. As that report states: Absence of ophthalmopathy progression within 18 months defined stable Graves' hyperthyroidism. Thyroid ultrasound, orbital computed tomography, clinical symptoms, and serum thyroxine and TRAb underpinned diagnoses.

The source is a woman aged 25 to 39 with Graves disease. Sequenced material: peripheral blood mononuclear cells (PBMCs), taken at new diagnosis, from a patient treated with antithyroid drugs. The chain is built from TRBV29-1 and TRBJ1-1; D is ambiguous. Written as DNA, the CDR3 is TGCAGCGTTGAGCAGAGAATGAACACTGAAGCTTTCTTT. Its protein product is CSVEQRMNTEAFF.